The clone carrying this TCR beta chain was counted only a few times. The data were produced by immunoSEQ multiplex PCR, yet TCRdb's version contains in-frame clones alone and is incomplete. The data hold 80,000 to 95,000 clones, with 75% to 90% observed a single time. The sample belongs to a study of glioma-infiltrating T cells after dendritic cell vaccination. This CDR3 is 14 amino acids long. Per the germline V gene, CDR1 is MGHDK and CDR2 is SYGVNS. Trimming shortened V by 0 bases and J by 0 bases, and 5 bases separated the two germline ends. Time point given: after dendritic cell vaccination, including at tumor progression/relapse.

The receptor's source is a human donor with glioblastoma. The chain recombines TRBV25-1 with TRBJ1-2; D unresolved. This sample comprised blood, obtained after dendritic cell vaccination. The CDR3 sequence is CASSEYQANYGYTF. In DNA, the CDR3 is TGTGCCAGCAGTGAATATCAGGCTAACTATGGCTACACCTTC.